This T cell receptor beta chain was retrieved from a study of T cells after yellow fever vaccination. Study-level results: The study noted that FACS-sorted repertoires could contain abundant clonotypes contaminating from the bulk population. Almost all vaccine-responding clonotypes could not be detected on day 0 in sorted memory subsets. Researchers report a weaker secondary response that nonetheless peaked faster, day 5 versus 15. The CD4 and CD8 compartments had a small share of their clonotypes in common.

Trimming pared 0 bases from V and 4 bases from J, leaving 7 bases between. CDR1 and CDR2 from the germline V gene are SGHTA and FQGNSA. This CDR3 contains 14 residues. TCRdb re-analysed the 5' RACE reads in MiXCR, keeping a single row per CDR3 protein. The repertoire includes 25,000 to 30,000 distinct CDR3 sequences, just under 6.5% of them detected once, and roughly 25% sits in the top ten. This clonotype has ten or more counts. This TCR was sampled from a man aged 25 to 45 who received the YFV17D yellow fever vaccine. The chain links TRBV7-2 to TRBJ2-1; D is uncertain. Sequenced material: PBMCs, either bulk or a sorted T-cell subset (CD4+, CD8+, memory, or dextramer-sorted; not recorded which), taken on the day of the yellow fever booster vaccination. The CDR3 spells CASSLAGRYNEQFF. The CDR3 DNA is TGTGCCAGCAGCTTAGCGGGTCGGTACAATGAGCAGTTCTTC.